This T cell receptor (beta chain) was retrieved from a study of blood T cell repertoires in COVID-19. On the study more broadly: COVID-19 samples, acute and convalescent, were from the United States, Italy and Spain.

The CDR3 loop spans 15 amino acids. V lost 4 bases and J lost 5, with 13 bases in between. The germline CDR1 and CDR2 sequences are SGHKS and YYEKEE (reference sequence). The data were produced by immunoSEQ multiplex PCR, yet TCRdb's version contains in-frame clones alone and is incomplete. The data show approximately 190,000 clones, 82% seen once. Enrollment of patients from Seattle took place during active infection, with longitudinal follow-up. The chain couples TRBV5-5 to TRBJ1-6; D unclear. This TCR came from a woman in her fifties or sixties with COVID-19, enrolled during active disease. Sample: peripheral blood. The CDR3 spells CASSGVGEDNSPLHF. Written as DNA, the CDR3 is TGTGCCAGCAGCGGGGTCGGGGAAGATAATTCACCCCTCCACTTT.